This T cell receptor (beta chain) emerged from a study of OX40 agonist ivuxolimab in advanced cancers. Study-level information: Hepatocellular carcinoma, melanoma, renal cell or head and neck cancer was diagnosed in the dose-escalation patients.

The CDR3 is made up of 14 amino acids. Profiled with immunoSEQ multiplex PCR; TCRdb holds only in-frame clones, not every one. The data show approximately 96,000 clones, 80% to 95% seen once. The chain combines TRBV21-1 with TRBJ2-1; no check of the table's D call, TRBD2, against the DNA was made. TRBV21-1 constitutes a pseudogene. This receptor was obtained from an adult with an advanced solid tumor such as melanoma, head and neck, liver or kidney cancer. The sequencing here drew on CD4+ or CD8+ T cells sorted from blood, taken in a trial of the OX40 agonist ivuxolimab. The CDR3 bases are TGTGCCAGAGCTTTAGCGGGAGGGGACAATGAGCAGTTCTTC. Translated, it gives CARALAGGDNEQFF.